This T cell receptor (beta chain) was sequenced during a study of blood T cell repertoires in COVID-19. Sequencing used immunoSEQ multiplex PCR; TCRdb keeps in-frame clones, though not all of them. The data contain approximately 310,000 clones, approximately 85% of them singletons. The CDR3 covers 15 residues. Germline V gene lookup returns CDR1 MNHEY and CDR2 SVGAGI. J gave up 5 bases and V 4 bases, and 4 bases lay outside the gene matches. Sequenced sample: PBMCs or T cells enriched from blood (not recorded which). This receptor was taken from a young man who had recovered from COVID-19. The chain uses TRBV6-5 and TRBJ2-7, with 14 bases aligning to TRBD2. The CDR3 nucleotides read TGTGCCAGCAGTTCGGGACTAGCGGGGGCCCACGAGCAGTACTTC. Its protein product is CASSSGLAGAHEQYF.